These 17 T cell receptor beta chains originate from one sample sequenced in a study of immune evolution from preneoplasia to lung adenocarcinoma. The repertoire was sequenced with immunoSEQ multiplex PCR; TCRdb's copy has only in-frame clones and lacks some. The data contain 37,000 or so clones, 74% of them seen just once; the ten biggest clones take up approximately 6.1%. Specimen: FFPE invasive lung adenocarcinoma tissue. Every receptor here comes from a person between 60 and 70 years old with lung adenocarcinoma.

V and J are TRBV10-1 and TRBJ2-3, with D tentatively TRBD2 (5 bases). The germline CDR1 and CDR2 sequences are WNHNN and SYGVQD (reference sequence). This CDR3 has 15 residues. V gave up 0 bases and J gave up 6 bases, with 13 bases separating them. Here the CDR3 reads CASSESGVLADTQYF. Written as DNA, the CDR3 is TGCGCCAGCAGTGAGTCTGGGGTCTTAGCGGATACGCAGTATTTT.

This clone showed up many times. The chain couples TRBV4-1 to TRBJ2-7, with D possibly TRBD1 on 5 matching bases. Per the germline V gene, CDR1 is MGHRA and CDR2 is YSYEKL. Between the trimmed V and J ends, which lost 1 base and 1 base, there was a span of 11 bases. The CDR3 covers 15 residues. This CDR3 is CASSQAMTVSYEQYF. The CDR3 nucleotides are TGCGCCAGCAGCCAAGCAATGACAGTATCCTACGAGCAGTACTTC.

J is TRBJ1-5 and V is TRBV18; the D is unclear. This CDR3 contains 14 residues. Germline loops: CDR1 KGHSH, CDR2 LQKENI. Trimming stripped 2 bases from V and 2 bases from J, with 7 bases between. In DNA, the CDR3 is TGTGCCAGCTCACCAGGTTCTGGCAATCAGCCCCAGCATTTT. It yields the protein CASSPGSGNQPQHF.

Of note for this clone: The junction differs from germline at one of its ends, possibly a read error. The rearrangement links TRBV28 to TRBJ2-1; TRBD2 is a possible D gene (6 bases). The CDR3 length is 17 residues. Germline V CDR1 and CDR2: MDHEN, SYDVKM. CDR3 protein: CASSPPPTRVSYNEQFF. The CDR3 coding sequence is TGTGCCAGCAGTCCGCCCCCGACTAGAGTATCCTATAATGAGCAGTTCTTC.

The rearrangement uses TRBV5-8 and TRBJ2-3; a possible D gene is TRBD2 (5 bases). The CDR3 is made up of 15 amino acids. V lost 2 bases, J lost 4 bases, and 14 bases lay in between. Looked up from germline, CDR1 is SGHTS and CDR2 is YDEGEE. In DNA form, the CDR3 reads TGTGCCAGCAGCTTCATTGCGGAAGCGGCAGATACGCAGTATTTT. It is translated as CASSFIAEAADTQYF.

The chain is built from TRBV15 and TRBJ2-7; tentative D call: TRBD2 (6 bases). The ends were cut back, 6 bases at V and 3 bases at J, with 12 bases in the middle. Germline V gene data show CDR1 as LNHNV and CDR2 as YYDKDF (reference sequence). This CDR3 has 13 amino acids. The CDR3 nucleotides read TGTGCCACCAGGAGGGGCGGGATCTACGAGCAGTACTTC. Amino acid sequence: CATRRGGIYEQYF. Looking up the rest from reference TRBV15 and TRBJ2-7 gives the full variable domain: DAMVIQNPRYQVTQFGKPVTLSCSQTLNHNVMYWYQQKSSQAPKLLFHYYDKDFNNEADTPDNFQSRRPNTSFCFLDIRSPGLGDTAMYLCATRRGGIYEQYFGPGTRLTVT.

DNA of the CDR3: TGCAGTGCTAGTATGCGCCGCGAGCAGTACTTC. Translation: CSASMRREQYF. The chain couples TRBV20-1 to TRBJ2-7; D not resolved. This CDR3 has 11 residues. Germline V lookup: CDR1 DFQATT, CDR2 SNEGSKA (reference sequence). V was clipped by 3 bases and J by 6 bases, with 9 bases between them.

This CDR3 is CASRFTGEEAFF. The CDR3 DNA sequence: TGTGCCAGCAGATTTACAGGGGAAGAAGCTTTCTTT. This sequence joins TRBV6-5 and TRBJ1-1; 7 bases fit TRBD1. Losses at the gene ends were 6 bases for V and 8 bases for J; bases not matched to a gene: 6. The CDR3 spans 12 residues. Germline V lookup: CDR1 MNHEY, CDR2 SVGAGI.

The CDR3 here is CASSPTSGRYNEQFF. The CDR3 DNA sequence: TGTGCCAGCAGCCCGACTAGCGGTAGGTACAATGAGCAGTTCTTC. V gene TRBV7-2 combines with J gene TRBJ2-1; the match to TRBD2 covers 9 bases. CDR3 size: 15 residues. Losses at the gene ends were 5 bases for V and 4 bases for J; bases not matched to a gene: 6. CDR1 and CDR2 (germline): SGHTA, FQGNSA.

V gene TRBV5-1 combines with J gene TRBJ2-5; no clear D. V lost 3 bases and J 5 bases, leaving 8 bases between the germline ends. The germline V gene encodes CDR1 SGHRS and CDR2 YFSETQ. This CDR3 region has 12 residues. As DNA, the CDR3 is TGCGCCAGCAGCTACGACGGGGAGACCCAGTACTTC. Translation: CASSYDGETQYF.

The chain joins TRBV2 to TRBJ1-2, with D unclear. Per the germline V gene, CDR1 is SNHLY and CDR2 is FYNNEI. The V end lost 1 base, the J end lost 7 bases, and 10 bases lay between the germline ends. This CDR3 comprises 13 residues. This CDR3 reads CASSEGGFVGYTF. In DNA, the CDR3 is TGTGCCAGCAGTGAAGGTGGTTTTGTTGGCTACACCTTC.

The chain couples TRBV6-5 to TRBJ1-3; D perhaps matches TRBD1 (6 bases). Germline V gene sequence: CDR1 MNHEY, CDR2 SVGAGI. This CDR3 region has 14 residues. V gave up 6 bases and J gave up 0 bases, with 9 bases separating them. The CDR3 nucleotides read TGTGCCAGCAGGTCCAGGGGCTCTGGAAACACCATATATTTT. Translating gives CASRSRGSGNTIYF.

The chain has TRBV28 and TRBJ1-2; D is uncertain. There are 14 residues in the CDR3. Germline V CDR1 and CDR2: MDHEN, SYDVKM. Trimming took 5 bases from V and 0 from J, leaving 10 bases between them. CDR3 sequence reads: CASSRWSSNYGYTF. The CDR3 DNA follows: TGTGCCAGCAGTCGGTGGAGCTCTAACTATGGCTACACCTTC.

The rearrangement links TRBV25-1 to TRBJ2-7; the D gene could be TRBD1 or TRBD2 (6 bases each). Germline CDR1 and CDR2: MGHDK and SYGVNS. The CDR3 length is 15 residues. V lost 5 bases, J lost 5 bases, and 19 bases lay in between. Here the CDR3 reads CASSSGAGEWDEQYF. CDR3 in DNA: TGTGCCAGCAGTTCGGGAGCAGGGGAGTGGGACGAGCAGTACTTC.

Only one count was recorded for this clone. This chain uses TRBV5-1 with TRBJ2-5; D ambiguous. The CDR3 loop spans 14 amino acids. Germline V gene sequence: CDR1 SGHRS, CDR2 YFSETQ. Trimming stripped 4 bases from V and 5 bases from J, with 15 bases between. CDR3 sequence: CASSLRSSQETQYF. The CDR3 DNA is TGCGCCAGCAGCCTCAGATCCTCCCAGGAGACCCAGTACTTC.

The CDR3 loop reads CASSATTRRINTEAFF. The CDR3 DNA follows: TGTGCCAGCAGCGCGACCACCCGACGGATAAACACTGAAGCTTTCTTT. V gene TRBV2 combines with J gene TRBJ1-1; no definite D call. Germline V gene lookup returns CDR1 SNHLY and CDR2 FYNNEI. This CDR3 has 16 residues. Trimming stripped 6 bases from V and 2 bases from J, with 19 bases between.

This clone was seen only once. This chain uses TRBV18 with TRBJ2-3; 7 positions match TRBD2. Germline V gene lookup returns CDR1 KGHSH and CDR2 LQKENI. The V and J ends lost 4 bases and 2 bases, in that order; junction bases with no gene match: 6. The length of the CDR3 is 15 residues. The CDR3 spells CASSRDYLTTDTQYF. The DNA of the CDR3 is TGTGCCAGCTCACGGGACTATCTCACCACAGATACGCAGTATTTT.